These 12 T cell receptor beta chains originate from one sample sequenced in a study of blood T cell repertoires in COVID-19. The method was immunoSEQ multiplex PCR; TCRdb's version includes in-frame clones alone and lacks a portion of them. The sample has approximately 360,000 clones; approximately 90% are singletons. Sequenced: PBMCs or T cells enriched from blood (not recorded which). The origin of the receptors is a woman aged 25-40 years with acute COVID-19.

This clone appeared once. In nucleotides, the CDR3 is TGCGCCAGCAGCCCCGGGACAGACGGTTCACCCCTCCACTTT. Residues: CASSPGTDGSPLHF. V and J are TRBV5-1 and TRBJ1-6; TRBD1 matches at 7 bases. V dropped 4 bases and J dropped 9; count of bases not matched to a gene: 7. The CDR3 has 14 amino acids. Germline loops: CDR1 SGHRS, CDR2 YFSETQ. The whole variable domain, filled in from reference TRBV5-1 and TRBJ1-6, reads KAGVTQTPRYLIKTRGQQVTLSCSPISGHRSVSWYQQTPGQGLQFLFEYFSETQRNKGNFPGRFSGRQFSNSRSEMNVSTLELGDSALYLCASSPGTDGSPLHFGNGTRLTVT.

This clone showed up just a few times. This sequence joins TRBV6-2 or TRBV6-3 and TRBJ1-2; no clear D gene. The V gene's germline CDR1 is MNHEY and CDR2 SVGEGT. CDR3 size: 13 residues. The ends were cut back, 5 bases at V and 4 bases at J, with 11 bases in the middle. CDR3 amino acids: CASSVERLYGYTF. CDR3 nucleotide sequence: TGTGCCAGCAGTGTCGAGAGACTCTATGGCTACACCTTC.

The chain has TRBV5-1 and TRBJ1-2, with D hard to call. This CDR3 spans 15 amino acids. The V end was cut by 4 bases, the J end by 1 base, with 14 bases between. CDR1 SGHRS and CDR2 YFSETQ come from the germline V gene. The CDR3 sequence: CASSPQFSVNYGYTF. DNA of the CDR3: TGCGCCAGCAGCCCTCAGTTCAGCGTTAACTATGGCTACACCTTC.

The chain links TRBV28 to TRBJ2-6; D unclear. Germline CDR1 is MDHEN and CDR2 is SYDVKM. V lost 6 bases, J lost 1 base, and 16 bases lay in between. This CDR3 spans 17 amino acids. The CDR3 is CASRTTRRPSGANVLTF. Here the CDR3 DNA reads TGTGCCAGCAGAACGACTCGGCGGCCTTCTGGGGCCAACGTCCTGACTTTC.

The chain uses TRBV21-1 and TRBJ1-5; the tabulated D call, TRBD1, remains unverified against the DNA. TRBV21-1 is annotated as a pseudogene. The length of the CDR3 is 20 residues. In DNA form, the CDR3 reads TGTGCCAGCAGCAAGATATTAATCCGGGACAGGGTAATCACTGGTCAGCCCCAGCATTTT. Its protein is CASSKILIRDRVITGQPQHF.

The rearrangement links TRBV4-3 to TRBJ2-3; no firm D call. CDR1 and CDR2 from the germline V gene are LGHNA and YSLEER. The CDR3 loop spans 13 amino acids. V was clipped by 4 bases and J by 1 base, with 6 bases between them. The CDR3 region has the DNA TGCGCCAGCAGCCCTGAGGGCACAGATACGCAGTATTTT. This sequence encodes CASSPEGTDTQYF.

Notes on this clone: Other DNA sequences in the sample encode the same CDR3. Here the CDR3 DNA reads TGTGCCAGCAGTTACGGAGGGAGCAATCAGCCCCAGCATTTT. Protein sequence: CASSYGGSNQPQHF. The V call is TRBV6-2 or TRBV6-3, the J call TRBJ1-5; D unresolved. The CDR3 is made up of 14 amino acids. Trimming shortened V by 2 bases and J by 1 base, and 6 bases separated the two germline ends. Germline V lookup: CDR1 MNHEY, CDR2 SVGEGT.

The chain carries TRBV3-1 (or the pseudogene TRBV3-2) and TRBJ2-2, with D hard to call. Germline assignment: CDR1 LGHDT and CDR2 YNNKEL (reference sequence). V lost 6 bases and J 6 bases, leaving 14 bases between the germline ends. The CDR3 covers 14 residues. CDR3 bases: TGTGCCAGCAGTACATGGGTAGAGGCCGGGGAGCTGTTTTTT. Protein product: CASSTWVEAGELFF.

This chain uses TRBV19 with TRBJ1-5, with 10 positions matching TRBD1. Trimming cost V 5 bases and J 2 bases; bases outside gene matches: 6. From germline, CDR1 is LNHDA and CDR2 SQIVND (reference sequence). CDR3 length: 16 residues. CDR3 nucleotides: TGTGCCAGTAGTCGTTCCGGGACAGGGGGCAATCAGCCCCAGCATTTT. Amino acids: CASSRSGTGGNQPQHF.

As concerns this clone: This sample includes further DNA sequences coding for the same CDR3. The chain links TRBV24-1 to TRBJ2-7; 10 positions agree with TRBD1. This CDR3 contains 15 residues. Germline assignment: CDR1 KGHDR and CDR2 SFDVKD. Trimming took 3 bases from V and 2 from J; bases not matched to a gene: 3. CDR3 sequence (DNA): TGTGCCACCAGTGATCCCGGGACAGGGGCCTACGAGCAGTACTTC. Its translation is CATSDPGTGAYEQYF.

The V gene is TRBV15, the J gene TRBJ1-2; D is possibly TRBD1 (5 bases). Germline V gene data show CDR1 as LNHNV and CDR2 as YYDKDF (reference sequence). V was clipped by 0 bases and J by 7 bases, with 12 bases between them. This CDR3 contains 14 residues. CDR3 coding DNA: TGTGCCACCAGCAGAGACAGGGTATCGGGTGGCTACACCTTC. Its translation: CATSRDRVSGGYTF.

The chain carries TRBV7-3 and TRBJ2-1; 10 bases line up with TRBD2. J lost 0 bases, V lost 4 bases, and 6 bases had no gene match. CDR1 is SGHTA, CDR2 FQGTGA, per germline. The CDR3 covers 17 residues. The CDR3: CASSSQRLAGSYNEQFF. The CDR3 DNA sequence: TGTGCCAGCAGCTCCCAAAGACTAGCGGGCTCCTACAATGAGCAGTTCTTC.